This T cell receptor (beta chain) was sequenced for a study of OX40 agonist ivuxolimab in advanced cancers. About the study: With ivuxolimab, an agonistic anti-OX40 (CD134) antibody, patients were treated. Three patients responded partially, comprising one with hepatocellular carcinoma and two with cutaneous melanoma.

Study-wide points: Some of the lowest clonal expansion was seen in partial responders at 0.1-3.0 mg/kg. More expanded clones were seen, on average, in CD8+ T cells than in CD4+.

TCRdb's table, derived via immunoSEQ multiplex PCR, lists solely in-frame clones and lacks some. The sample carries 100,000 to 120,000 clones, around nine tenths recorded once. With regard to this clone: Its target is unknown.

Between the trimmed V and J ends, which lost 2 bases and 6 bases, there was a span of 16 bases. Looked up from germline, CDR1 is MNHNS and CDR2 is SASEGT. The CDR3 covers 16 residues. This clonotype originated in an adult with an advanced solid tumor such as melanoma, head and neck, liver or kidney cancer. The genes are TRBV6-1 and TRBJ1-4; D possibly corresponds to TRBD1 (5 bases). The sequencing used CD4+ or CD8+ T cells sorted from blood, collected in a trial of the OX40 agonist ivuxolimab. CDR3 amino acids: CASSELSGRADEKLFF. DNA of the CDR3: TGTGCCAGCAGTGAACTTTCCGGCAGGGCCGATGAAAAACTGTTTTTT.